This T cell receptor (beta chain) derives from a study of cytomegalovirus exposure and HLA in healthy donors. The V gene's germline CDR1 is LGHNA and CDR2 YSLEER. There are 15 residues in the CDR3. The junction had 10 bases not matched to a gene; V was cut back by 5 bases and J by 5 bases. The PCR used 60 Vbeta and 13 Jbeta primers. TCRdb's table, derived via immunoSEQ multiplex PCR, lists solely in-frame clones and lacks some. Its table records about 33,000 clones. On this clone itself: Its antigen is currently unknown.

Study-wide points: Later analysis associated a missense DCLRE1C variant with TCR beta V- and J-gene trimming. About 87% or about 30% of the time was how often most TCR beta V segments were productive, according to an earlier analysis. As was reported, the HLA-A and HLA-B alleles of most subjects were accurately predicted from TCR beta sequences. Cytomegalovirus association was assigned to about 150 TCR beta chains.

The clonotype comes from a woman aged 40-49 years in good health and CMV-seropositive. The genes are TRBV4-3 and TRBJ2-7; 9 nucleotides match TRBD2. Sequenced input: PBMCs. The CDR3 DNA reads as TGCGCCAGCAGCACAGATCGGCGGGGGGGTGACGAGCAGTACTTC. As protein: CASSTDRRGGDEQYF.